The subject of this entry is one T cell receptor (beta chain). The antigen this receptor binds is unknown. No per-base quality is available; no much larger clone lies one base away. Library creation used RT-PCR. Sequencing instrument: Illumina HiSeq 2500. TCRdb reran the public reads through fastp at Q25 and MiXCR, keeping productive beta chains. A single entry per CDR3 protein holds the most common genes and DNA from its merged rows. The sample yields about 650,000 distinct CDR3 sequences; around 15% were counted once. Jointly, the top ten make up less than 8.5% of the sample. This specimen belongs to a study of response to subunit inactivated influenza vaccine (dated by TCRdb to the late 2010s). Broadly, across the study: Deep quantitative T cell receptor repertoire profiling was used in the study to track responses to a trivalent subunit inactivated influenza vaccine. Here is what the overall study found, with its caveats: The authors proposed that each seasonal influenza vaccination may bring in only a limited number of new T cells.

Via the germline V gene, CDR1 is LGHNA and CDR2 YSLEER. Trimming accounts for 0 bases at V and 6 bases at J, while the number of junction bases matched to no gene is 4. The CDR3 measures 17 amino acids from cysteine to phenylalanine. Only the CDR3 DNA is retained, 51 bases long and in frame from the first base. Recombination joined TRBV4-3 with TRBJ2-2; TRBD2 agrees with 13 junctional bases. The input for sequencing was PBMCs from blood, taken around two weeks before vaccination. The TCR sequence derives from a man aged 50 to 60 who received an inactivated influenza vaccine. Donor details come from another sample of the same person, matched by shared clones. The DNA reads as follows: TGCGCCAGCAGCCAAGACGGACTAGCGGGAGACCCCGGGGAGCTGTTTTTT. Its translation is CASSQDGLAGDPGELFF.